A single sample is the source of the 2 T cell receptor beta chains below, sequenced in a study of T-cell reconstitution after alpha-beta-depleted transplantation in children. Unique molecular identifiers were incorporated during preparation of the TCRbeta library. TCRdb processed the PCR reads anew with MiXCR; each CDR3 protein has one entry. The repertoire holds 600,000 to 700,000 distinct CDR3 sequences, with 16% as singletons. The sequencing here drew on PBMCs from the stem cell graft donor, taken from the stem cell graft. Receptors were obtained from a human donor who donated a stem cell graft to a child with acute myeloid leukemia.

This clonotype was seen ten or more times. The rearrangement links TRBV7-9 to TRBJ2-3, with D perhaps matching TRBD2 (6 bases). Germline V gene data show CDR1 as SEHNR and CDR2 as FQNEAQ (reference sequence). V lost 1 base, J lost 14 bases, and 10 bases lay in between. This CDR3 comprises 11 residues. The DNA of the CDR3 is TGTGCCAGCAGCTTAGGGGGGACTCTGTATTTT. It encodes CASSLGGTLYF.

V is TRBV7-9 and J is TRBJ1-5; D not certain. Per the germline V gene, CDR1 is SEHNR and CDR2 is FQNEAQ (reference sequence). The germline V and J ends were trimmed by 7 bases and 3 bases, with 10 bases remaining between them. The CDR3 has 13 residues. The CDR3 DNA sequence: TGTGCCAGCACCACAACCTACAATCAGCCCCAGCATTTT. Protein product: CASTTTYNQPQHF.